This T cell receptor (beta chain) was sequenced for a study of CD8+ T cells in alopecia areata (dated by TCRdb to the late 2010s). About the investigation overall: Treated patients were enrolled in an open-label pilot trial of oral tofacitinib, 5 to 10 mg twice daily, for moderate-to-severe alopecia areata. Patients stayed on tofacitinib for 6 to 18 months and then had 6 months of follow-up off drug so that delayed response and recurrence could be assessed. To study T cell clonal expansion in alopecia areata, the researchers applied high-throughput TCRbeta sequencing to both the C3H/HeJ mouse model and human patients. On the human side, TCRbeta sequencing was run on scalp tissue and on sorted CD4+ and CD8+ peripheral blood T cells from healthy controls and from alopecia areata patients with either patchy or totalis/universalis disease. Patients on tofacitinib were biopsied at baseline and after 4 and 24 weeks of treatment, and several of the patients also had a later scalp biopsy. Scalp clonality was compared among normal scalp (n=4), patchy alopecia areata scalp (n=8), and alopecia totalis/universalis scalp (n=8). The RNA source kit depended on sample type: the PAXgene miRNA kit for fixed scalp, the miRNeasy kit for PBMCs, and the RNeasy kit for mouse skin. Amplification of TCRbeta CDR3 regions was done by immunoSEQ multiplex PCR using 35 Vbeta forward primers and 13 Jbeta reverse primers.

Libraries came from the immunoSEQ multiplex PCR assay. For TCR sequencing, RNA was extracted from every sample and reverse transcribed into cDNA to serve as template. First-strand cDNA was synthesized with SuperScript III using a 2:1 mix of oligo-dT and random hexamers. Amplification bias was assessed with a synthetic immune receptor repertoire, and residual bias was removed computationally. The original pipeline was this. Raw reads were preprocessed for error removal, and CDR3 was defined according to IMGT conventions as running from the conserved cysteine to phenylalanine. Clonality was calculated as 1 minus Shannon entropy normalized by log2 of the number of productive unique TCRs. Scalp TCRbeta sequences were cross-referenced with sorted blood CD4 and CD8 repertoires so that the CD4 or CD8 identity of scalp clones could be inferred. TCRdb retrieved this table from immuneACCESS and kept in-frame rearrangements only. Not all clones are present; in checked studies, unresolved V genes account for under half, and no reason is known for the remainder. That table gives V, J and clone size, and the DNA gave D and trimming. This sample gives about 150,000 clones in total; around 86% of them show up just once. The ten largest clones capture about 16% of the sample.

The trim is 3 bases for V and 1 base for J, with a gap of 9 bases between the germline ends. CDR1 and CDR2 are read off the germline V gene (reference sequence) as LNHDA and SQIVND. The CDR3 starts with the cysteine, ends with the phenylalanine, and has 14 residues. Only the CDR3 portion is preserved as DNA: 42 bases, with reading frame beginning at the first base. On the study overall, not on this receptor specifically: Compared with mice, TCR sequences shared between patients were less clear, possibly partly because of HLA diversity across the patient population. Compared with normal scalp, lesional scalp had higher clonality and more expanded CD8+ clones, particularly in alopecia totalis/universalis, a pattern that suggests antigenic drive. Unlike mouse skin, which is dominated by gammadelta T cells, normal human skin has resident alphabeta T cells that are also sequenced, and this complicates analysis of the scalp TCR repertoire.

A note on this clone: This clone's antigen is unknown. No clone much larger than this one lies a single base away; base qualities are absent.

Taken with the paper, the label for time point translates to: baseline before oral tofacitinib. From alopecia areata patients, peripheral blood was collected along with lesional scalp punch biopsies. PBMCs were isolated by density centrifugation and stained for CD3, CD4 and CD8, and CD4+ and CD8+ T cells were sorted on a FACSAria. The chain is assembled from TRBV19 and TRBJ1-1; tentative D gene TRBD1, with 6 bases matching. The material was CD8+ T cells sorted from blood, obtained at week 0. This sequence was found in a human donor with alopecia areata. Here is the DNA: TGTGCCAGTAGTATGGCAGGGGAGAACACTGAAGCTTTCTTT. The encoded protein is CASSMAGENTEAFF.